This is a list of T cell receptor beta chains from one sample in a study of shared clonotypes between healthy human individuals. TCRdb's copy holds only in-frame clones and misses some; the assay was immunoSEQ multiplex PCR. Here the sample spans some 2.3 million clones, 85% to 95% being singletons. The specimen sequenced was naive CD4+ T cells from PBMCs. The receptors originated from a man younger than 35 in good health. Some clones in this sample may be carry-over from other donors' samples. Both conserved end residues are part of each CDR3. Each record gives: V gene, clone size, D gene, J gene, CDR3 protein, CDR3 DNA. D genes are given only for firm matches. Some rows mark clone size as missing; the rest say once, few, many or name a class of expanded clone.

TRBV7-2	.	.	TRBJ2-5	CASSQGSRRETQYF	TGTGCCAGCAGCCAAGGGTCCAGACGAGAGACCCAGTACTTC
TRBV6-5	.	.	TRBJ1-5	CASSYSSSNQPQHF	TGTGCCAGCAGTTACTCGAGTAGCAATCAGCCCCAGCATTTT
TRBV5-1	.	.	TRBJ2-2	CASASTAPGTGELFF	TGCGCCAGCGCCTCGACCGCCCCGGGGACCGGGGAGCTGTTTTTT
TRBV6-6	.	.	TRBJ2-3	CASSRTDTQYF	TGTGCCAGCAGCCGGACAGATACGCAGTATTTT
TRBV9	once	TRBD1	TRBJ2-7	CASSRAGGSYEQYF	TGTGCCAGCAGCCGGGCAGGGGGATCCTACGAGCAGTACTTC
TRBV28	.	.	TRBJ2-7	CASSLGRGYEQYF	TGTGCCAGCAGTTTGGGTAGGGGGTACGAGCAGTACTTC
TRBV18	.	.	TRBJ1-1	CASSPTENQGLAPNTEAFF	TGTGCCAGCTCACCCACGGAGAATCAGGGTTTGGCTCCGAACACTGAAGCTTTCTTT
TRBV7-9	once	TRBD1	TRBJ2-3	CASSLSPTGYTDTQYF	TGTGCCAGCAGCCTCTCCCCGACAGGGTACACAGATACGCAGTATTTT
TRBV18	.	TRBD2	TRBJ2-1	CASSPTGTSGYNEQFF	TGTGCCAGCTCACCAACCGGGACTAGCGGTTACAATGAGCAGTTCTTC
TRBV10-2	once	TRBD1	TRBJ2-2	CASRETGPGELFF	TGCGCCAGCAGAGAGACAGGGCCCGGGGAGCTGTTTTTT
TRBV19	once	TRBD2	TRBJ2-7	CASSTSGTLSYEQYF	TGTGCCAGTAGTACTAGCGGGACTCTATCCTACGAGCAGTACTTC
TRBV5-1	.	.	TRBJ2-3	CASSLSHGDTQYF	TGCGCCAGCAGCCTCAGTCATGGGGATACGCAGTATTTT
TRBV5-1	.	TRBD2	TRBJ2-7	CASSRGTSGSTYEQYF	TGCGCCAGCAGCAGAGGGACTAGCGGGAGTACTTACGAGCAGTACTTC
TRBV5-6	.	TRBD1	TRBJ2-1	CASSPGTGIYNEQFF	TGTGCCAGCAGCCCCGGGACAGGGATTTACAATGAGCAGTTCTTC
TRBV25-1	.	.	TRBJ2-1	CASSERGSYWQFF	TGTGCCAGCAGTGAAAGGGGTAGCTATTGGCAGTTCTTC
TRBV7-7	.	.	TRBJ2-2	CASSSRVLTGELFF	TGTGCCAGCAGCTCCAGGGTCCTCACCGGGGAGCTGTTTTTT
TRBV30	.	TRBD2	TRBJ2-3	CAWSATNSGRAQYF	TGTGCCTGGAGTGCAACCAATAGCGGGAGAGCGCAGTATTTT
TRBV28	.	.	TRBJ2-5	CASRSGTAPRGQYF	TGTGCCAGCAGGTCCGGGACGGCTCCCCGGGGCCAGTACTTC
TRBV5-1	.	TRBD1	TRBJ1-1	CASSLDRTGGWNTEAFF	TGCGCCAGCAGCCTGGACCGGACAGGGGGCTGGAACACTGAAGCTTTCTTT
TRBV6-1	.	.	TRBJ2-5	CASSGGTGAQYF	TGTGCCAGCAGTGGGGGCACGGGGGCCCAGTACTTC
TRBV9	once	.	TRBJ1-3	CASSVLSSGNTIYF	TGTGCCAGCAGCGTGTTATCCTCTGGAAACACCATATATTTT
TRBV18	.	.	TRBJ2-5	CASSPRAAGQETQYF	TGTGCCAGCTCACCCCGCGCAGCCGGCCAAGAGACCCAGTACTTC
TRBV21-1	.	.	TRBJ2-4	CASSKVKSLAKNIQYF	TGTGCCAGCAGCAAAGTAAAGTCACTAGCCAAAAACATTCAGTACTTC
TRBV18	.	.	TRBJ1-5	CASSPLGGNQPQHF	TGTGCCAGCTCACCACTGGGGGGGAATCAGCCCCAGCATTTT
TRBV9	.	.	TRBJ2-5	CASSVGLGETQYF	TGTGCCAGCAGCGTAGGACTGGGAGAGACCCAGTACTTC
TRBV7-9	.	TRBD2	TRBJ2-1	CASSSSGSNNEQFF	TGTGCCAGCAGTTCCAGCGGGAGCAACAATGAGCAGTTCTTC
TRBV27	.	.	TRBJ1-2	CASSQTAGPRRGYTF	TGTGCCAGCAGTCAAACGGCGGGGCCAAGGAGAGGCTACACCTTC
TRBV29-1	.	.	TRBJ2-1	CSAPRPPNYNEQFF	TGCAGCGCCCCCCGGCCGCCGAACTACAATGAGCAGTTCTTC
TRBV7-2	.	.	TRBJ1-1	CASSLYGRTRKNTEAFF	TGTGCCAGCAGCTTATATGGCAGGACTAGAAAGAACACTGAAGCTTTCTTT
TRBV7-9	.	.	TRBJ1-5	CASSPDISSQPQHF	TGTGCCAGCAGTCCCGATATTTCGTCTCAGCCCCAGCATTTT
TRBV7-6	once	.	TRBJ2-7	CASSPMGTGSYEQYF	TGTGCCAGCAGCCCCATGGGGACCGGCTCCTACGAGCAGTACTTC
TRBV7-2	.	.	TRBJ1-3	CASSRGRAPGNTIYF	TGTGCCAGCAGCCGTGGGAGGGCGCCAGGAAACACCATATATTTT
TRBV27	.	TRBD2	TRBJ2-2	CASRWGGPNTGELFF	TGTGCCAGCAGGTGGGGGGGTCCGAACACCGGGGAGCTGTTTTTT
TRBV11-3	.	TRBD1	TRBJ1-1	CASSPRTGGRFTEAFF	TGTGCCAGCAGCCCCCGGACAGGGGGGAGATTTACTGAAGCTTTCTTT
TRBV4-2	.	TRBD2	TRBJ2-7	CASSPGLAIYEQYF	TGTGCCAGCAGTCCGGGACTAGCGATCTACGAGCAGTACTTC
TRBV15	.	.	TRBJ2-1	CATSWAWEQFF	TGTGCCACCAGCTGGGCCTGGGAGCAGTTCTTC
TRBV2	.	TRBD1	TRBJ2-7	CASSAGAGGSYEQYF	TGTGCCAGCAGCGCTGGGGCAGGGGGCTCCTACGAGCAGTACTTC
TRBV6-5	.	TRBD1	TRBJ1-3	CASRDRGSGNTIYF	TGTGCCAGCCGAGACAGGGGGTCTGGAAACACCATATATTTT
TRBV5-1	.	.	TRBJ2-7	CASKAPGHIYEQYF	TGCGCCAGCAAAGCGCCGGGACACATCTACGAGCAGTACTTC
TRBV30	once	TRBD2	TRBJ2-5	CAWSATSGIETQYF	TGTGCCTGGAGTGCGACTAGCGGGATAGAGACCCAGTACTTC
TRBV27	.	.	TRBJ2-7	CASTGRAGAFYEQYF	TGTGCCAGCACGGGGCGGGCTGGAGCCTTCTACGAGCAGTACTTC
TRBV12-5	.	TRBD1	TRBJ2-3	CASAPGTGSTDTQYF	TGTGCTAGTGCTCCCGGGACAGGCAGCACAGATACGCAGTATTTT
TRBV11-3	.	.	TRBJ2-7	CASSRRTVKGRDEQYF	TGTGCCAGCAGCCGCCGGACTGTAAAGGGCCGGGACGAGCAGTACTTC
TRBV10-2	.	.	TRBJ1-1	CASSPSNYREAFF	TGCGCCAGCAGCCCGTCCAATTACAGGGAGGCTTTCTTT
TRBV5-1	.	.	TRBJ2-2	CASRRTGELFF	TGCGCCAGCCGGCGCACCGGGGAGCTGTTTTTT
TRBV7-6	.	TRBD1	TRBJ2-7	CASSPGTGTPEQYF	TGTGCCAGCAGCCCCGGGACAGGGACCCCCGAGCAGTACTTC
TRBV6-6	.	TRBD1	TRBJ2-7	CASSYSGQGTYEQYF	TGTGCCAGCAGTTACTCAGGACAGGGAACCTACGAGCAGTACTTC
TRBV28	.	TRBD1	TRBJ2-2	CASSPGTGENTGELFF	TGTGCCAGCAGTCCCGGGACAGGGGAGAACACCGGGGAGCTGTTTTTT
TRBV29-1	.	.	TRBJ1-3	CSVGDSFSGNTIYF	TGCAGCGTTGGAGACAGTTTCTCTGGAAACACCATATATTTT
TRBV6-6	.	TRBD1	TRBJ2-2	CASSSWTGPNTGELFF	TGTGCCAGCAGTTCCTGGACAGGGCCGAACACCGGGGAGCTGTTTTTT
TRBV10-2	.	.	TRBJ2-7	CASSEGGRLYEQYF	TGCGCCAGCAGTGAGGGGGGGAGGTTATACGAGCAGTACTTC
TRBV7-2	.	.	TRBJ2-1	CASSPLGVHNEQFF	TGTGCCAGCAGCCCACTCGGGGTCCACAATGAGCAGTTCTTC
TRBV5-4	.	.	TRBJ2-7	CASSPGTHTSYEQYF	TGTGCCAGCAGCCCCGGGACACATACCTCCTACGAGCAGTACTTC
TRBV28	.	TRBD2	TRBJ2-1	CASSSLAGGVHEQFF	TGTGCCAGCAGTTCCCTAGCGGGAGGAGTTCATGAGCAGTTCTTC
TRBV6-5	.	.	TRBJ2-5	CASSYSTGRKTQYF	TGTGCCAGCAGTTACTCGACCGGGAGAAAGACCCAGTACTTC
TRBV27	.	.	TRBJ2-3	CASSLFGQTTDTQYF	TGTGCCAGCAGTCTGTTTGGACAGACCACAGATACGCAGTATTTT
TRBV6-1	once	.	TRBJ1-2	CASRNSEGYGYTF	TGTGCCAGCAGGAACAGCGAGGGGTATGGCTACACCTTC
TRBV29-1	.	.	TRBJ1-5	CSVGGWRNSNQPQHF	TGCAGCGTTGGGGGGTGGAGGAATAGCAATCAGCCCCAGCATTTT